These 29 T cell receptor beta chains were all obtained from the same sample, sequenced in a study of blood T cell repertoires in COVID-19. Profiling relied on immunoSEQ multiplex PCR, and the TCRdb table lists in-frame clones only, not all of them. The sample carries roughly 300,000 clones, more than 80% recorded once. Input material: peripheral blood. The origin of the receptors is a man aged 18-30 years who had recovered from COVID-19.

This chain links TRBV6-6 with TRBJ1-1; D uncertain. Germline V lookup: CDR1 MNHNY, CDR2 SVGAGI (reference sequence). The V gene lost 2 bases and the J gene lost 2 bases, with 6 bases spanning the gap. This CDR3 has 13 amino acids. The CDR3 nucleotides are TGTGCCAGCAGTTACGTTATTAACACTGAAGCTTTCTTT. Translation gives CASSYVINTEAFF.

This clone has only a few counts. The chain joins TRBV5-1 to TRBJ1-1; D remains unclear. The CDR3 covers 13 residues. Trimming cost V 7 bases and J 0 bases, with 10 bases left between them. Germline V gene sequence: CDR1 SGHRS, CDR2 YFSETQ. The CDR3 coding sequence is TGCGCCAGCTCTACAGAGCTGAACACTGAAGCTTTCTTT. It is translated as CASSTELNTEAFF.

This clone turned up a few times. The chain employs TRBV12-3 or TRBV12-4 and TRBJ1-2; D uncertain. CDR3 size: 11 residues. V lost 3 bases and J lost 5, with 4 bases in between. CDR3 bases: TGTGCCAGCAGTTTTAATTATGGCTACACCTTC. The encoded protein is CASSFNYGYTF.

J is TRBJ2-7 and V is TRBV27, with TRBD1 matching over 8 bases. V gave up 3 bases and J gave up 3 bases; unmatched junction bases: 10. Germline V gives CDR1 MNHEY, CDR2 SMNVEV (reference sequence). The CDR3 sequence is 16 residues long. The DNA of the CDR3 is TGTGCCAGCAGTTTCCCGGACAGGGCGCAACTCTACGAGCAGTACTTC. Translating it yields CASSFPDRAQLYEQYF.

V usage is TRBV5-6 and J usage is TRBJ1-1; unclear D gene. The CDR3 spans 16 residues. The V gene lost 0 bases and the J gene lost 5 bases, with 17 bases spanning the gap. The germline V gene has CDR1 SGHDT and CDR2 YYEEEE. CDR3 coding DNA: TGTGCCAGCAGCTTGGCGGAGACGGGAGGGAAAACTGAAGCTTTCTTT. Protein product: CASSLAETGGKTEAFF.

J is TRBJ2-5 and V is TRBV19; 7 positions agree with TRBD2. This CDR3 region has 15 residues. J gave up 2 bases and V 5 bases, and 8 bases lay outside the gene matches. Germline-derived CDR1 and CDR2 are LNHDA and SQIVND (reference sequence). The chain's CDR3 is CASSPPGGKQETQYF. CDR3 in DNA: TGTGCCAGTAGTCCCCCGGGAGGCAAACAAGAGACCCAGTACTTC.

The V and J genes are TRBV11-3 and TRBJ1-1; TRBD1 might be the D (5 bases). This CDR3 is built from 12 residues. V lost 3 bases and J lost 5, with 7 bases in between. Germline V lookup: CDR1 SGHNT, CDR2 YENEEA. CDR3 region: CASSFGGTEAFF. For the CDR3, the DNA is TGTGCCAGCAGCTTTGGGGGGACTGAAGCTTTCTTT.

This chain connects TRBV7-9 to TRBJ1-3, with D possibly TRBD1 on 6 matching bases. Trimming left V 5 bases short and J 4 bases short, with 12 bases between. The germline CDR1 and CDR2 sequences are SEHNR and FQNEAQ (reference sequence). This CDR3 comprises 14 residues. DNA of the CDR3: TGTGCCAGCAGCCGGACAGTAACCGGAAACACCATATATTTT. It yields the protein CASSRTVTGNTIYF. The full variable domain, completed using reference TRBV7-9 and TRBJ1-3, is DTGVSQNPRHKITKRGQNVTFRCDPISEHNRLYWYRQTLGQGPEFLTYFQNEAQLEKSRLLSDRFSAERPKGSFSTLEIQRTEQGDSAMYLCASSRTVTGNTIYFGEGSWLTVV.

The V and J genes are TRBV11-3 and TRBJ1-1; D gene unclear. The germline CDR1 and CDR2 sequences are SGHNT and YENEEA. Trimming cost V 1 base and J 5 bases, with 8 bases left between them. The length of the CDR3 is 13 residues. CDR3 DNA: TGTGCCAGCAGCTTAGGCCTGACAACTGAAGCTTTCTTT. This gives the protein CASSLGLTTEAFF.

The V call is TRBV6-2 or TRBV6-3, the J call TRBJ1-5; D is uncertain. With 4 bases removed from V and 0 bases from J, the gap between germline ends came to 4 bases. The CDR3 extends over 13 amino acids. Germline V gives CDR1 MNHEY, CDR2 SVGEGT. CDR3 protein: CASSFRSNQPQHF. The CDR3 DNA reads TGTGCCAGCAGTTTTCGTAGCAATCAGCCCCAGCATTTT.

The chain recombines TRBV7-6 with TRBJ2-2, with D possibly being TRBD2 (6 bases). Germline loops: CDR1 SGHVS, CDR2 FNYEAQ. V was cut by 1 base and J by 4 bases, with 13 bases left in between. The CDR3 loop spans 16 amino acids. CDR3 sequence reads: CASSLVSYGGTGELFF. CDR3 in DNA: TGTGCCAGCAGCTTAGTCAGTTACGGGGGCACCGGGGAGCTGTTTTTT.

The gene calls are TRBV13 and TRBJ1-5; maybe TRBD1 (6 bases). V lost 0 bases and J lost 3, with 9 bases in between. The CDR3 runs 15 residues. CDR1 PRHDT and CDR2 FYEKMQ come from the germline V gene (reference sequence). The CDR3 coding sequence is TGTGCCAGCAGCTTAGGTGTGGGGGCCAATCAGCCCCAGCATTTT. This encodes CASSLGVGANQPQHF.

This clone showed up just a few times. The chain uses TRBV6-5 and TRBJ1-2, with D possibly matching TRBD1 (6 bases). CDR1 and CDR2 (germline): MNHEY, SVGAGI. This CDR3 is built from 14 residues. Trimming took 6 bases from V and 6 from J, leaving 17 bases between them. The CDR3 loop reads CASRAQGEPDGYTF. The DNA for the CDR3 is TGTGCCAGCAGGGCACAGGGTGAGCCGGATGGCTACACCTTC.

The chain uses TRBV29-1 and TRBJ2-7, with TRBD2 matching over 8 bases. Looked up from germline, CDR1 is SQVTM and CDR2 is ANQGSEA. The CDR3 is made up of 12 amino acids. With V trimmed by 7 bases and J by 3 bases, 5 bases remained unmatched. The CDR3 coding sequence is TGCAGCGGTGTTAGCGGGAACTACGAGCAGTACTTC. Translated: CSGVSGNYEQYF.

The chain is built from TRBV6-6 and TRBJ1-1; tentatively, D is TRBD1 (6 bases). Germline CDR1 and CDR2: MNHNY and SVGAGI (reference sequence). Trimming cost V 7 bases and J 1 base, with 13 bases left between them. This CDR3 has 14 amino acids. CDR3 sequence (DNA): TGTGCCAGCACCCCTAGGGGGTCGAACACTGAAGCTTTCTTT. It is translated as CASTPRGSNTEAFF.

The chain has TRBV21-1 and TRBJ2-1; TRBD2, the table's D call, was not compared with the DNA. TRBV21-1 has pseudogene status. This CDR3 comprises 13 residues. CDR3 in amino acids: CASRGGSCNEQFF. In nucleotides, the CDR3 is TGTGCCAGCAGAGGCGGGAGCTGCAATGAGCAGTTCTTC.

The rearrangement links TRBV18 to TRBJ2-1; D is unclear. Germline CDR1 and CDR2: KGHSH and LQKENI. The CDR3 spans 16 residues. V was cut by 3 bases and J by 8 bases, with 20 bases left in between. CDR3 sequence reads: CASSPTEGVSGDEQFF. For the CDR3, the DNA is TGTGCCAGCTCACCGACCGAAGGAGTCAGTGGCGATGAGCAGTTCTTC.

The chain couples TRBV9 to TRBJ2-5; D perhaps matches TRBD2 (5 bases). Trimming cost V 4 bases and J 4 bases, with 11 bases left between them. The CDR3 covers 13 residues. Germline CDR1 reads SGDLS; CDR2 reads YYNGEE. CDR3 residues: CASSLRAGETQYF. CDR3 in DNA: TGTGCCAGCAGCCTCCGGGCGGGAGAGACCCAGTACTTC. Full variable domain (remainder filled in from reference TRBV9 and TRBJ2-5): DSGVTQTPKHLITATGQRVTLRCSPRSGDLSVYWYQQSLDQGLQFLIQYYNGEERAKGNILERFSAQQFPDLHSELNLSSLELGDSALYFCASSLRAGETQYFGPGTRLLVL.

In DNA, the CDR3 is TGTGCCAGCAGCTTAGGGACAGCTAGCAATCAGCCCCAGCATTTT. As protein: CASSLGTASNQPQHF. The chain couples TRBV7-9 to TRBJ1-5; D may be TRBD1 (6 bases). The CDR3 contains 15 residues. Trimming stripped 1 base from V and 0 bases from J, with 7 bases between. Germline CDR1 and CDR2: SEHNR and FQNEAQ (reference sequence).

The rearrangement links TRBV28 to TRBJ2-2, with D hard to call. CDR1 is MDHEN, CDR2 SYDVKM, per germline. The V end was cut by 2 bases, the J end by 3 bases, with 7 bases between. The length of the CDR3 is 14 residues. The CDR3 sequence: CASSLGPYTGELFF. The CDR3 DNA follows: TGTGCCAGCAGTTTAGGCCCTTACACCGGGGAGCTGTTTTTT.

CDR3: CASSPWGGAPQHF. The CDR3 DNA reads TGTGCCAGCAGCCCGTGGGGGGGGGCACCCCAGCATTTT. V and J are TRBV11-2 and TRBJ1-5; perhaps TRBD1 as D (6 bases). The CDR3 is made up of 13 amino acids. V was cut by 5 bases and J by 10 bases, with 15 bases left in between. Germline loops: CDR1 SGHAT, CDR2 FQNNGV.

V gene TRBV2 combines with J gene TRBJ2-3; 7 nucleotides agree with TRBD2. The CDR3 sequence is 14 residues long. Germline V gives CDR1 SNHLY, CDR2 FYNNEI. The ends lost 8 bases at V and 4 bases at J; junction bases unmatched: 9. The CDR3 DNA is TGTGCCAGCGGAAATGGCGGGAGTGCAGATACGCAGTATTTT. Its protein is CASGNGGSADTQYF. The full variable domain, in which reference TRBV2 and TRBJ2-3 provide the parts outside the CDR3, is EPEVTQTPSHQVTQMGQEVILRCVPISNHLYFYWYRQILGQKVEFLVSFYNNEISEKSEIFDDQFSVERPDGSNFTLKIRSTKLEDSAMYFCASGNGGSADTQYFGPGTRLTVL.

The V call is TRBV27, the J call TRBJ2-7, with 7 bases identical to TRBD1. Germline CDR1 is MNHEY and CDR2 is SMNVEV (reference sequence). The CDR3 totals 19 residues. V lost 4 bases, J lost 0 bases, and 18 bases stayed unmatched. CDR3 residues: CASSSWTGTGPRSSYEQYF. CDR3 sequence (DNA): TGTGCCAGCAGTTCGTGGACAGGAACGGGACCTAGGAGCTCCTACGAGCAGTACTTC.

The genes are TRBV6-5 and TRBJ1-2; D is perhaps TRBD1 (6 bases). V lost 2 bases, J lost 5 bases, and 6 bases lay in between. Germline V gene sequence: CDR1 MNHEY, CDR2 SVGAGI. This CDR3 has 12 amino acids. Here the CDR3 reads CASSYRGYGYTF. Here the CDR3 DNA reads TGTGCCAGCAGTTACAGGGGGTATGGCTACACCTTC.

The genes are TRBV7-8 and TRBJ2-7; D call uncertain. This CDR3 spans 15 amino acids. Trimming took 5 bases from V and 0 from J, leaving 14 bases between them. Germline V CDR1 and CDR2: SGHVS, FQNEAQ. The CDR3 loop reads CASSPAALSSYEQYF. CDR3 coding DNA: TGTGCCAGCAGCCCCGCGGCTTTGAGCTCCTACGAGCAGTACTTC.

The rearrangement uses TRBV9 and TRBJ1-2; TRBD1 agrees at 10 bases. CDR3 length: 14 amino acids. The junction had 4 bases not matched to a gene; V was cut back by 4 bases and J by 4 bases. Germline V gives CDR1 SGDLS, CDR2 YYNGEE. CDR3 coding DNA: TGTGCCAGCAGCACGACAGGGGGCGCCTATGGCTACACCTTC. Its translation is CASSTTGGAYGYTF. The variable domain in full, with the rest retrieved from reference TRBV9 and TRBJ1-2, is DSGVTQTPKHLITATGQRVTLRCSPRSGDLSVYWYQQSLDQGLQFLIQYYNGEERAKGNILERFSAQQFPDLHSELNLSSLELGDSALYFCASSTTGGAYGYTFGSGTRLTVV.

V and J are TRBV6-6 and TRBJ2-7; D unclear. The V end was cut by 0 bases, the J end by 3 bases, with 15 bases between. CDR1 and CDR2 from the germline V gene are MNHNY and SVGAGI (reference sequence). CDR3 size: 16 residues. CDR3 coding DNA: TGTGCCAGCAGTTACTCGACTCCAGAGGCAATCTACGAGCAGTACTTC. This translates into CASSYSTPEAIYEQYF.

This chain connects TRBV5-6 to TRBJ2-6; D gene uncertain. The CDR3 runs 18 residues. Germline V CDR1 and CDR2: SGHDT, YYEEEE. V was pared by 0 bases and J by 0 bases, with 13 bases between. CDR3: CASSLVDTSRSGANVLTF. The CDR3 nucleotides read TGTGCCAGCAGCTTGGTCGACACGTCCCGCTCTGGGGCCAACGTCCTGACTTTC.

To note about this clone: The same CDR3 arises from other DNA sequences in this sample as well. The chain links TRBV5-1 to TRBJ2-7; 8 nucleotides agree with TRBD1. Germline V CDR1 and CDR2: SGHRS, YFSETQ. V lost 0 bases to trimming and J lost 4 bases; unmatched junction nucleotides: 3. This CDR3 is built from 14 residues. CDR3 in DNA: TGCGCCAGCAGCTTGGGACAGGGGTTTTACGAGCAGTACTTC. Its protein is CASSLGQGFYEQYF.